This T cell receptor beta chain stems from a study of T cells after posttransplantation cyclophosphamide. Trimming left V 2 bases short and J 3 bases short, with 17 bases between. CDR3 length: 15 amino acids. The germline gives CDR1 GTSNPN, CDR2 SVGIG (reference sequence). Control samples came 1 year after myeloablative marrow transplants with methotrexate plus calcineurin inhibitor. General observations from the study: After PTCy, TRB diversity resembled that of CNI/methotrexate controls. Blood and skin or GI T cell repertoires showed limited TRB overlap. Donor-recipient repertoire similarity was low at 1-2 months, rising over year one.

The table came from immunoSEQ multiplex PCR; TCRdb's copy has only in-frame clones and leaves some out. Seen here are approximately 21,000 clones, approximately 86% observed once, and the top ten hold approximately 2%. Details on this clone: Its antigen is undetermined.

This sequence was found in a female patient under 45 who received an allogeneic stem cell transplant from an unrelated donor, was CMV-positive, and had acute and chronic GVHD. Part of the T cell pool may stem from the graft donor. The source material was PBMCs, sampled about 400 days after allogeneic stem cell transplant with calcineurin inhibitor and methotrexate. The rearrangement uses TRBV30 and TRBJ2-7, with D hard to call. The CDR3 loop is CAWSSPHTMSYEQYF. Written as DNA, the CDR3 is TGTGCCTGGAGTTCGCCCCATACTATGAGCTACGAGCAGTACTTC. The entire variable domain, with the rest obtained from reference TRBV30 and TRBJ2-7, is as follows: SQTIHQWPATLVQPVGSPLSLECTVEGTSNPNLYWYRQAAGRGLQLLFYSVGIGQISSEVPQNLSASRPQDRQFILSSKKLLLSDSGFYLCAWSSPHTMSYEQYFGPGTRLTVT.